The entry below gives a single T cell receptor beta chain sequence along with its context. The CDR3 loop spans 14 amino acids. Germline V CDR1 and CDR2: KGHSH, LQKENI. V dropped 5 bases and J dropped 5; count of bases not matched to a gene: 7. This sample was taken from a study of T cell changes during pregnancy in multiple sclerosis. Sequencing used immunoSEQ multiplex PCR; TCRdb keeps in-frame clones, though not all of them. In the table there are approximately 47,000 clones, roughly 90% of which are singletons. The origin of this receptor is a female donor with multiple sclerosis, enrolled in a pregnancy study. This chain uses TRBV18 with TRBJ2-7; TRBD1 matches at 9 bases. Sequenced material: peripheral blood, taken in the first trimester of pregnancy. CDR3 DNA: TGTGCCAGCTCAGAAACAGGGGGCGTAAACGAGCAGTACTTC. It translates to CASSETGGVNEQYF.